This T cell receptor beta chain stems from a study of cytomegalovirus exposure and HLA in healthy donors. Notes on the study in general: Per a later analysis, HLA-associated TCR beta chains showed more clonal expansion than other, equally common TCR beta chains.

The primer mix had 60 Vbeta and 13 Jbeta primers. Clones were read by immunoSEQ multiplex PCR, and TCRdb kept only the in-frame ones, dropping some. The sample holds some 81,000 clones, approximately 70% seen once. Regarding this clone: Its cognate antigen is unknown.

The V end lost 6 bases, the J end lost 4 bases, and 11 bases lay between the germline ends. Germline CDR1 is MDHEN and CDR2 is SYDVKM. This CDR3 has 13 residues. The chain recombines TRBV28 with TRBJ2-3, with D perhaps matching TRBD1 (6 bases). This clonotype originated in a woman aged 35 to 49 in good health and CMV-seropositive. Sequencing used PBMCs. CDR3 coding DNA: TGTGCCAGCAGGCCCAGGGGTGCAGATACGCAGTATTTT. It encodes CASRPRGADTQYF. The full variable domain, with the rest looked up from reference TRBV28 and TRBJ2-3, is DVKVTQSSRYLVKRTGEKVFLECVQDMDHENMFWYRQDPGLGLRLIYFSYDVKMKEKGDIPEGYSVSREKKERFSLILESASTNQTSMYLCASRPRGADTQYFGPGTRLTVL.